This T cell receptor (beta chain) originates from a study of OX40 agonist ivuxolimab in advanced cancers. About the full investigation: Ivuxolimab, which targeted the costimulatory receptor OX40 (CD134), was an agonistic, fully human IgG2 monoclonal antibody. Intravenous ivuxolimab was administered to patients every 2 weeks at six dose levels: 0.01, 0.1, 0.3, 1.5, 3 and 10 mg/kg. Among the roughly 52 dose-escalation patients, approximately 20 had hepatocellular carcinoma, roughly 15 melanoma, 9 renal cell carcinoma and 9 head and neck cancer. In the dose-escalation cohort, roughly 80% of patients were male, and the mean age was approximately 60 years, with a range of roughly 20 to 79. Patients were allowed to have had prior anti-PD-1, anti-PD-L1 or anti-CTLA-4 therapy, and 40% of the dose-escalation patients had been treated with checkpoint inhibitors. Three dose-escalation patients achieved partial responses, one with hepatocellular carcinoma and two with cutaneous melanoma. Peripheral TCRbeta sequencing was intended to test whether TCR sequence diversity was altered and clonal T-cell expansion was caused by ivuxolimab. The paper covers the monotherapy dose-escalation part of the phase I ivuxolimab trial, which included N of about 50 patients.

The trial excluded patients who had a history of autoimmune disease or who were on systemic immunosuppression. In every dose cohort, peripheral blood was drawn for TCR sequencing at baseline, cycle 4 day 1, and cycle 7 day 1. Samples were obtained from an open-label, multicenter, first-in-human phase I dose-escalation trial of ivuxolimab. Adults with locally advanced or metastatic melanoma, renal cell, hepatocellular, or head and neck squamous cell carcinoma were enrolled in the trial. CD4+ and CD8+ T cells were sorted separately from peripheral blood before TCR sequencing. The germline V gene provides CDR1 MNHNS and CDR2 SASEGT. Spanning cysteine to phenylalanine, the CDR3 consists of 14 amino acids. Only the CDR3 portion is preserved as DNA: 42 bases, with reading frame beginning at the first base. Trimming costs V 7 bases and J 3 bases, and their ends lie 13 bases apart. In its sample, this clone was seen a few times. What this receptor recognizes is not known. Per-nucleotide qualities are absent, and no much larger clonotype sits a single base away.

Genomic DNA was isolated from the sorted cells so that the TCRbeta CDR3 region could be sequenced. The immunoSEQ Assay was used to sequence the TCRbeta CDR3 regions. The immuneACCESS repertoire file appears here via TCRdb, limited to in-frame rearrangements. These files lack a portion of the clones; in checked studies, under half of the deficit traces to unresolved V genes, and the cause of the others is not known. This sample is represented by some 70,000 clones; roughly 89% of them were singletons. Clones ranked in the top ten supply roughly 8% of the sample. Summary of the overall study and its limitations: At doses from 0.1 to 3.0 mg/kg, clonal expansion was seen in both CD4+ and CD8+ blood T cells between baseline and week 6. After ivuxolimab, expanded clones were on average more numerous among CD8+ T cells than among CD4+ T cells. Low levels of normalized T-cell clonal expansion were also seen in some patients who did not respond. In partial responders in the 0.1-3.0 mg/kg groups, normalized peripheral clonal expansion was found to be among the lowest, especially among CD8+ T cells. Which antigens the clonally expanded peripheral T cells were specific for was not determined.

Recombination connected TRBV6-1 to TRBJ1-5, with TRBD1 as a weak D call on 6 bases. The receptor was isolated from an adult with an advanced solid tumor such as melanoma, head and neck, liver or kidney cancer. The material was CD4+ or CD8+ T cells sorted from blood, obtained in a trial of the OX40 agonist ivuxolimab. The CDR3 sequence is CASTQEGVNQPQHF. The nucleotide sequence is TGTGCCAGCACACAGGAGGGGGTCAATCAGCCCCAGCATTTT.